These T cell receptor beta chains were read from a single sample in a study of cytomegalovirus exposure and HLA in healthy donors. Repertoires were generated with immunoSEQ multiplex PCR, while TCRdb's copy carries only in-frame clones and drops some. The table has 150,000 to 200,000 clones, roughly 68% seen once. Sample: PBMCs. The receptors shown here come from a young man in good health and CMV-seropositive. CDR3s include the opening cysteine and the closing phenylalanine or tryptophan. Fields, in order: CDR3 DNA, CDR3 protein, V gene, D gene, J gene, clone size. D genes are given only for firm matches. Rows may omit the clone size; those that give it use once, few, many or a size class.

DNA: TGTGCCAGCAGCTCGAGGGACTCCTACGAGCAGTACTTC
CDR3: CASSSRDSYEQYF
V: TRBV11-3
D: NA
J: TRBJ2-7
size: few

DNA: TGTGCCAGCAGTTTCGGGACACAAATCAATCAGCCCCAGCATTTT
CDR3: CASSFGTQINQPQHF
V: TRBV27
D: NA
J: TRBJ1-5
size: NA

DNA: TGTGCCAGCAGCAAACAGGGTGGTAACGAGCAGTACTTC
CDR3: CASSKQGGNEQYF
V: TRBV13
D: NA
J: TRBJ2-7
size: NA

DNA: TGTGCCAGCAGTGAAGGACAGGCAACTAATGAAAAACTGTTTTTT
CDR3: CASSEGQATNEKLFF
V: TRBV2
D: NA
J: TRBJ1-4
size: once

DNA: TGCGCCAGCAACCTAGCGCCTTCCGCGAACACCGGGGAGCTGTTTTTT
CDR3: CASNLAPSANTGELFF
V: TRBV5-1
D: NA
J: TRBJ2-2
size: NA

DNA: TGTGCCAGTAGTCTAAACCGGGACTCCAGACAAGAGACCCAGTACTTC
CDR3: CASSLNRDSRQETQYF
V: TRBV19
D: NA
J: TRBJ2-5
size: NA

DNA: TGTGCCAGCTCACCTGGACAGCAGGAAGCTTTCTTT
CDR3: CASSPGQQEAFF
V: TRBV18
D: NA
J: TRBJ1-1
size: NA

DNA: TGTGCCAGCAGGCGTGCGGGGAGCTCCTACGAGCAGTACTTC
CDR3: CASRRAGSSYEQYF
V: TRBV6-5
D: NA
J: TRBJ2-7
size: NA

DNA: TGTGCCAGCAGCAAACGGACAGGGGACTACGAGCAGTACTTC
CDR3: CASSKRTGDYEQYF
V: TRBV6-6
D: TRBD1
J: TRBJ2-7
size: NA

DNA: TGTGCCAGCAGCTTTATAGAAAACACTGAAGCTTTCTTT
CDR3: CASSFIENTEAFF
V: TRBV5-5
D: NA
J: TRBJ1-1
size: NA

DNA: TGTGCCAGCAGCTCGCACCGGACTAGCGGGACGGGTGAGCAGTACTTC
CDR3: CASSSHRTSGTGEQYF
V: TRBV7-3
D: TRBD2
J: TRBJ2-7
size: NA

DNA: TGTGCCAGCAGCCTAACGGGACTCCAGGGAGAGCAGTACTTC
CDR3: CASSLTGLQGEQYF
V: TRBV9
D: NA
J: TRBJ2-5
size: NA

DNA: TGCGCCAGCAGCCCGACAGGTCAGAATACGCAGTATTTT
CDR3: CASSPTGQNTQYF
V: TRBV4-1
D: NA
J: TRBJ2-3
size: NA

DNA: TGCGCCAGCAGCTTGGCAGGAGGGAATGAGCAGTTCTTC
CDR3: CASSLAGGNEQFF
V: TRBV5-1
D: NA
J: TRBJ2-1
size: few

DNA: TGTGCCAGTATGACAGGGGATAACACTGAAGCTTTCTTT
CDR3: CASMTGDNTEAFF
V: TRBV7-9
D: TRBD1
J: TRBJ1-1
size: NA

DNA: TGTGCCAGCAGCGTGGGGGGGAGTACGGAACTGTTTTTT
CDR3: CASSVGGSTELFF
V: TRBV9
D: NA
J: TRBJ1-4
size: NA

DNA: TGTGCCAGAGGGGCAGAAGGAGGGGCCCCTGAAGCTTTCTTT
CDR3: CARGAEGGAPEAFF
V: TRBV2
D: NA
J: TRBJ1-1
size: few

DNA: TGTGCCAGCAGCTTAAGGACAGGGGCTTCGAGAACCTTC
CDR3: CASSLRTGASRTF
V: TRBV7-2
D: TRBD1
J: TRBJ1-2
size: NA

DNA: TGTGCCAGCAGTTCGATAACACCGGGACAGGGCTTAGGGACCCAGTACTTC
CDR3: CASSSITPGQGLGTQYF
V: TRBV28
D: TRBD1
J: TRBJ2-5
size: NA

DNA: TGTGCCAGCAGCACCCGGGACAGGACGCTCAGCAACTATGGCTACACCTTC
CDR3: CASSTRDRTLSNYGYTF
V: TRBV11-2
D: TRBD1
J: TRBJ1-2
size: NA

DNA: TGTGCCAGTAGTACGGACAGGGGTTTACGCGAGCAGTACTTC
CDR3: CASSTDRGLREQYF
V: TRBV19
D: TRBD1
J: TRBJ2-7
size: NA

DNA: TGTGCCAGCAGCTCCCGAAGAAATGGACAGGCCCCCTACGAGCAGTACTTC
CDR3: CASSSRRNGQAPYEQYF
V: TRBV7-3
D: TRBD1
J: TRBJ2-7
size: NA

DNA: TGTGCCAGCAGCCTTTCCAATGAAAAACTGTTTTTT
CDR3: CASSLSNEKLFF
V: TRBV11-2
D: NA
J: TRBJ1-4
size: NA

DNA: TGCGCCAGCAGCTTGGGCGGGACCTCCTACAATGAGCAGTTCTTC
CDR3: CASSLGGTSYNEQFF
V: TRBV5-1
D: NA
J: TRBJ2-1
size: NA